A single sample is the source of the 26 T cell receptor beta chains below, sequenced in a study of blood T cell repertoires in COVID-19. Using immunoSEQ multiplex PCR, the repertoire was profiled, and TCRdb retains in-frame clones only, with some absent. Among some 310,000 clones listed, roughly 89% were seen once. Input material: PBMCs or T cells enriched from blood (not recorded which). The receptors come from a woman between 25 and 40 years old who had recovered from COVID-19.

CDR3: CASSQDNPGGIYGYTF. The CDR3 DNA sequence: TGCGCCAGCAGCCAAGATAATCCAGGGGGTATCTATGGCTACACCTTC. This rearrangement joins TRBV4-1 to TRBJ1-2; the match to TRBD1 covers 7 bases. CDR1 and CDR2 from the germline V gene are MGHRA and YSYEKL. The CDR3 sequence is 16 residues long. The junction had 8 bases not matched to a gene; V was cut back by 0 bases and J by 4 bases.

V is TRBV6-5 and J is TRBJ1-4; tentative D call: TRBD1 (5 bases). V gave up 2 bases and J gave up 5 bases, with 12 bases separating them. The CDR3 contains 15 residues. Germline V gene sequence: CDR1 MNHEY, CDR2 SVGAGI. Here the CDR3 reads CASSYQRGGNEKLFF. CDR3 sequence (DNA): TGTGCCAGCAGTTACCAGCGGGGGGGGAATGAAAAACTGTTTTTT.

This clone was counted a single time. The chain uses TRBV28 and TRBJ1-5; TRBD1 agrees at 7 bases. The germline gives CDR1 MDHEN, CDR2 SYDVKM. There are 15 residues in the CDR3. Trimming at V came to 7 bases and at J to 1 base, leaving 7 bases not matched to a gene. The CDR3: CASTTYRGSNQPQHF. Here the CDR3 DNA reads TGTGCCAGCACAACGTACAGGGGAAGCAATCAGCCCCAGCATTTT.

The chain has TRBV6-1 and TRBJ2-7, with 8 positions matching TRBD2. The CDR3 is 15 residues long. The ends lost 10 bases at V and 0 bases at J; junction bases unmatched: 11. Germline V CDR1 and CDR2: MNHNS, SASEGT. The CDR3 is CATTYTSGPSYEQYF. DNA of the CDR3: TGTGCCACCACGTATACTAGCGGCCCCTCCTACGAGCAGTACTTC.

V gene TRBV3-1 (or the pseudogene TRBV3-2) combines with J gene TRBJ2-5; TRBD1 matches at 7 bases. Germline lookup yields CDR1 LGHDT and CDR2 YNNKEL (reference sequence). Unmatched junction bases numbered 9, after V lost 3 bases and J lost 8 bases. The CDR3 extends over 14 amino acids. This CDR3 is CASSHPGTAVTQYF. CDR3 bases: TGTGCCAGCAGCCATCCCGGGACAGCAGTAACCCAGTACTTC.

For the CDR3, the DNA is TGTGCCAGTAGTATCGACAGGGTGATGAGCCAGCCCCAGCATTTT. Residues: CASSIDRVMSQPQHF. The chain has TRBV19 and TRBJ1-5; TRBD1 matches 7 bases. The CDR3 length is 15 residues. The ends lost 3 bases at V and 7 bases at J; junction bases unmatched: 9. Per germline, CDR1 LNHDA and CDR2 SQIVND (reference sequence).

V usage is TRBV7-2 and J usage is TRBJ2-5; 7 nucleotides align to TRBD1. Germline-derived CDR1 and CDR2 are SGHTA and FQGNSA. The CDR3 totals 15 residues. Germline trimming cut 5 bases from V and 5 bases from J; bases unmatched to any gene: 11. The CDR3 here is CASSIQTQGGETQYF. CDR3 nucleotides: TGTGCCAGCAGCATCCAAACCCAAGGGGGCGAGACCCAGTACTTC. Full variable domain (remainder filled in from reference TRBV7-2 and TRBJ2-5): GAGVSQSPSNKVTEKGKDVELRCDPISGHTALYWYRQSLGQGLEFLIYFQGNSAPDKSGLPSDRFSAERTGGSVSTLTIQRTQQEDSAVYLCASSIQTQGGETQYFGPGTRLLVL.

The gene calls are TRBV15 and TRBJ1-4; D unresolved. The CDR3 totals 16 residues. The germline V and J ends were trimmed by 4 bases and 4 bases, with 16 bases remaining between them. The germline V gene encodes CDR1 LNHNV and CDR2 YYDKDF (reference sequence). The CDR3 sequence is CATSNREIHLNEKLFF. CDR3 DNA: TGTGCCACCAGCAACCGAGAAATCCACCTTAATGAAAAACTGTTTTTT.

This chain joins TRBV7-3 and TRBJ2-1; 7 bases fit TRBD1. Germline assignment: CDR1 SGHTA and CDR2 FQGTGA. The V segment lost 1 base and the J segment 9 bases; nucleotides outside the gene matches: 6. The CDR3 has 14 residues. In DNA form, the CDR3 reads TGTGCCAGCAGCTTAAGAAGGGGGCCCAGTGAGCAGTTCTTC. Its translation: CASSLRRGPSEQFF. Complete variable domain (other parts from reference TRBV7-3 and TRBJ2-1): GAGVSQTPSNKVTEKGKYVELRCDPISGHTALYWYRQSLGQGPEFLIYFQGTGAADDSGLPNDRFFAVRPEGSVSTLKIQRTERGDSAVYLCASSLRRGPSEQFFGPGTRLTVL.

The rearrangement links TRBV6-2 or TRBV6-3 to TRBJ1-6; D not resolved. Germline loops: CDR1 MNHEY, CDR2 SVGEGT. The CDR3 spans 14 residues. V gave up 2 bases and J gave up 5 bases, with 7 bases separating them. The CDR3 loop is CASSYMGDNSPLHF. The CDR3, as DNA: TGTGCCAGCAGTTACATGGGAGATAATTCACCCCTCCACTTT.

Comments on this clone: Other nucleotide sequences from this sample produce the same CDR3. The chain employs TRBV28 and TRBJ2-7; TRBD1 aligns across 9 bases. Germline loops: CDR1 MDHEN, CDR2 SYDVKM. With V trimmed by 4 bases and J by 4 bases, 8 bases remained unmatched. The CDR3 consists of 15 residues. DNA of the CDR3: TGTGCCAGCAGTTCACCGGGACAGGGAGCGTACGAGCAGTACTTC. This codes for CASSSPGQGAYEQYF.

The gene calls are TRBV6-4 and TRBJ2-3; 10 nucleotides align to TRBD2. The germline V gene has CDR1 MRHNA and CDR2 SNTAGT. The V gene end was trimmed by 4 bases and the J gene end by 1 base; junction bases not matched to a gene: 2. The CDR3 sequence is 15 residues long. The CDR3 loop is CASSVGTSGTDTQYF. The CDR3 DNA reads TGTGCCAGCAGTGTCGGGACTAGCGGCACAGATACGCAGTATTTT.

This rearrangement joins TRBV19 to TRBJ2-3; 10 bases align to TRBD2. With 5 bases clipped from V and 3 bases from J, the junction kept 5 bases outside the gene matches. Per the germline V gene, CDR1 is LNHDA and CDR2 is SQIVND (reference sequence). The CDR3 covers 15 residues. The CDR3 nucleotides read TGTGCCAGTAGTGCACTAGCGGGAAAAACAGATACGCAGTATTTT. Protein sequence: CASSALAGKTDTQYF.

The V call is TRBV29-1, the J call TRBJ1-5, with D unclear. The CDR3 extends over 14 amino acids. Germline CDR1 SQVTM, CDR2 ANQGSEA. Trimming removed 4 bases from V and 5 bases from J, with 15 bases in between. The CDR3 here is CSVADEVLDQPQHF. CDR3 bases: TGCAGCGTTGCGGATGAGGTATTAGATCAGCCCCAGCATTTT.

V gene TRBV3-1 (or the pseudogene TRBV3-2) combines with J gene TRBJ2-1; 10 bases are a match to TRBD2. The V segment lost 3 bases and the J segment 1 base; nucleotides outside the gene matches: 18. This CDR3 is 21 amino acids long. Germline V gene lookup returns CDR1 LGHDT and CDR2 YNNKEL (reference sequence). CDR3 in amino acids: CASSHPVLLAGAQWSYNEQFF. The CDR3 DNA reads TGTGCCAGCAGCCATCCCGTGTTGCTAGCGGGAGCCCAGTGGTCCTACAATGAGCAGTTCTTC.

The CDR3 DNA reads as TGTGCCAGCAGGGCTAGACCAGAGACCCAGTACTTC. This encodes CASRARPETQYF. The rearrangement links TRBV6-6 to TRBJ2-5; D remains ambiguous. The CDR3 runs 12 residues. V was cut by 6 bases and J by 4 bases, with 9 bases left in between. CDR1 and CDR2 (germline): MNHNY, SVGAGI (reference sequence).

In its sample, this clone was seen once. The chain couples TRBV20-1 to TRBJ1-2, with TRBD1 matching over 8 bases. The ends lost 3 bases at V and 0 bases at J; junction bases unmatched: 3. The CDR3 spans 14 residues. The V gene's germline CDR1 is DFQATT and CDR2 SNEGSKA (reference sequence). In DNA form, the CDR3 reads TGCAGTGCTAGTGGACAGGGTTCTAACTATGGCTACACCTTC. Translated, it gives CSASGQGSNYGYTF.

This chain connects TRBV11-2 to TRBJ2-7, with D tentatively TRBD2 (5 bases). Germline V gene data show CDR1 as SGHAT and CDR2 as FQNNGV. The V and J ends lost 8 bases and 7 bases respectively, with 18 bases between them. CDR3 length: 13 amino acids. In DNA form, the CDR3 reads TGTGCCAGCCGACTGCCGGGGTTTGGGGAGCAGTACTTC. Translating gives CASRLPGFGEQYF.

This clone was detected only a few times. The J gene is TRBJ2-7, the V gene TRBV7-9, with 8 bases matching TRBD1. The CDR3 loop spans 16 amino acids. With V trimmed by 5 bases and J by 2 bases, 11 bases remained unmatched. Germline V gene lookup returns CDR1 SEHNR and CDR2 FQNEAQ (reference sequence). The CDR3 DNA sequence: TGTGCCAGCAGCCAACTTAGGGGACAGGAGACCTACGAGCAGTACTTC. Its translation: CASSQLRGQETYEQYF. Full variable domain (missing parts from reference TRBV7-9 and TRBJ2-7): DTGVSQNPRHKITKRGQNVTFRCDPISEHNRLYWYRQTLGQGPEFLTYFQNEAQLEKSRLLSDRFSAERPKGSFSTLEIQRTEQGDSAMYLCASSQLRGQETYEQYFGPGTRLTVT.

This chain links TRBV6-2 or TRBV6-3 with TRBJ2-3; 13 nucleotides agree with TRBD2. CDR1 is MNHEY, CDR2 SVGEGT, per germline. J lost 3 bases, V lost 5 bases, and 5 bases had no gene match. The CDR3 is 16 residues long. CDR3 sequence (DNA): TGTGCCAGCAGTAGAATGGGACTAGCGGGAACAGATACGCAGTATTTT. Residues: CASSRMGLAGTDTQYF.

The chain employs TRBV6-5 and TRBJ2-7; 9 bases map to TRBD1. Trimming cost V 2 bases and J 2 bases; bases outside gene matches: 7. Germline V gene sequence: CDR1 MNHEY, CDR2 SVGAGI. CDR3 length equals 16 residues. This CDR3 reads CASSYPKDRGTYEQYF. CDR3 sequence (DNA): TGTGCCAGCAGTTACCCAAAGGACAGGGGAACCTACGAGCAGTACTTC.

The chain has TRBV11-2 and TRBJ2-7; 7 nucleotides line up with TRBD1. There are 17 residues in the CDR3. Germline CDR1 and CDR2: SGHAT and FQNNGV. With V trimmed by 4 bases and J by 0 bases, 12 bases remained unmatched. The CDR3 loop reads CASSSVTGQRLSYEQYF. The CDR3 coding sequence is TGTGCCAGCAGCTCAGTTACGGGACAGCGCCTCTCCTACGAGCAGTACTTC.

This chain connects TRBV27 to TRBJ1-6; 9 bases align to TRBD1. This CDR3 has 14 amino acids. The germline V gene has CDR1 MNHEY and CDR2 SMNVEV (reference sequence). The V segment lost 5 bases and the J segment 14 bases; nucleotides outside the gene matches: 10. Here the CDR3 DNA reads TGTGCCAGCAGTCTGACAGGGGGGCCTTTAACCCTCCACTTT. Its protein product is CASSLTGGPLTLHF.

The chain links TRBV20-1 to TRBJ2-2; TRBD1 might be the D (5 bases). The CDR3 is 11 amino acids. Germline CDR1 and CDR2: DFQATT and SNEGSKA (reference sequence). Trimming pared 5 bases from V and 7 bases from J, leaving 8 bases between. This CDR3 reads CSAPRGGELFF. In DNA form, the CDR3 reads TGCAGTGCTCCAAGGGGCGGGGAGCTGTTTTTT.

This clone was seen once. The chain joins TRBV7-2 to TRBJ1-4; 8 bases map to TRBD1. V shed 4 bases and J 7 bases; nucleotides not matched to a gene: 8. The germline V gene has CDR1 SGHTA and CDR2 FQGNSA. CDR3 length equals 15 residues. In DNA form, the CDR3 reads TGTGCCAGCAGCTCGCAGGGGGCCTTTAGTGAAAAACTGTTTTTT. Translated: CASSSQGAFSEKLFF.

The chain recombines TRBV6-2 or TRBV6-3 with TRBJ2-5; a weak D match, TRBD1 (6 bases). This CDR3 has 17 residues. Germline V lookup: CDR1 MNHEY, CDR2 SVGEGT. With 6 bases removed from V and 5 bases from J, the gap between germline ends came to 25 bases. CDR3 DNA sequence: TGTGCCAGCAGCCTGCGACAGAGGGGGTCGTCTGGGGAGACCCAGTACTTC. Amino acids: CASSLRQRGSSGETQYF.